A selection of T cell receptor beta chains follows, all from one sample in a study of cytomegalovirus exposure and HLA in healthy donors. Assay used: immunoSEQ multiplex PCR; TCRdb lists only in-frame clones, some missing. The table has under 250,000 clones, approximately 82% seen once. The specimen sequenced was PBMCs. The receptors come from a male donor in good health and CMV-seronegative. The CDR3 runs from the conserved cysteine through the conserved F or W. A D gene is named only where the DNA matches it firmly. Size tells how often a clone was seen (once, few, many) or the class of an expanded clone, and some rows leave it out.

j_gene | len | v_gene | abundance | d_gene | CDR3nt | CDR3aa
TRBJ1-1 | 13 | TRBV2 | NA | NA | TGTGCCAGCACGCGGCCCCTGAACACTGAAGCTTTCTTT | CASTRPLNTEAFF
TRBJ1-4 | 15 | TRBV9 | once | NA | TGTGCCAGCAGCAGGGAGGGAACAACTAATGAAAAACTGTTTTTT | CASSREGTTNEKLFF
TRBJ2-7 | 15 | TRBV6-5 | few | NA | TGTGCCAGCAGTTACCGAACCCCCTCAGGAAACGAGCAGTACTTC | CASSYRTPSGNEQYF
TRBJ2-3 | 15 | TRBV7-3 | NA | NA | TGTGCCAGCAGCTCCCAGGGGAGTAGCACAGATACGCAGTATTTT | CASSSQGSSTDTQYF
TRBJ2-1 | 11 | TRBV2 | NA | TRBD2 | TGTGCCAGCAGTACCGGGAGGGAGCAGTTCTTC | CASSTGREQFF
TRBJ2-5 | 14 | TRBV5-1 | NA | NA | TGCGCCAGCAGCTTGGGTTCGGGTAAAGAGACCCAGTACTTC | CASSLGSGKETQYF
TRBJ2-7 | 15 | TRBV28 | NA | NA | TGTGCCAGCAGTTTATACGGAGAGGGGGTTTACGAGCAGTACTTC | CASSLYGEGVYEQYF
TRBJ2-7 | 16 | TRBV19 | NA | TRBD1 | TGTGCCAGTAGTAGAGACGCCGGGACAGGGGGCTACGAGCAGTACTTC | CASSRDAGTGGYEQYF
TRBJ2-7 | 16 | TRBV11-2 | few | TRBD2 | TGTGCCAGCAGCTTAATTCGCCGGGGGGGTACCTACGAGCAGTACTTC | CASSLIRRGGTYEQYF
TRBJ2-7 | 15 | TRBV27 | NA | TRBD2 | TGTGCCAGCAGTCCGGGACTAGCGGGAATCAACGAGCAGTACTTC | CASSPGLAGINEQYF
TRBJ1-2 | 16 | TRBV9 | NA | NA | TGTGCCAGCAGCGATCCCCCTTCAGGGGTCAGCTATGGCTACACCTTC | CASSDPPSGVSYGYTF
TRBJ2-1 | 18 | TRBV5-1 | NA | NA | TGCGCCAGCAGCTTGGCGGCGGGTAGGCGGGAAATCGGGGGTGAGCAGTTCTTC | CASSLAAGRREIGGEQFF
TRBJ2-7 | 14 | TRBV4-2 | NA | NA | TGTGCCAGCAGCGCCCGGGACAAAGCCTACGAGCAGTACTTC | CASSARDKAYEQYF